These T cell receptor beta chains were read from a single sample in a study of cytomegalovirus exposure and HLA in healthy donors. Clones were sequenced by immunoSEQ multiplex PCR, and TCRdb holds only the in-frame ones, with some missing. The sample has 130,000 or so clones, more than 60% seen once. The sample comprised PBMCs. These receptor sequences come from a woman younger than 30 in good health and CMV-seronegative. The CDR3 runs from the conserved cysteine through the conserved F or W. Fields, in order: V gene, CDR3 protein.

>TRBV5-6
CASSLAGTSGRADYEQYF
>TRBV6-5
CASRLLAGAYNEQFF
>TRBV11-3
CASSPWRDRASPILDNEQFF
>TRBV5-6
CASSLGGFRYEQYF
>TRBV30
CAWSPGQGALGYTF
>TRBV10-2
CASNRRDRLMNTEAFF
>TRBV2
CASRRAGGWGETQYF
>TRBV2
CASSGAKGSEAFF
>TRBV7-9
CASSARLGAFNEQFF
>TRBV6-6
CASSSSGQGAPQYF
>TRBV30
CAWSVSWRDLSYEQYF
>TRBV6-6
CASSKQGSNTGELFF
>TRBV27
CASSLRGADGYTF
>TRBV6-5
CASSRTGVYGYTF
>TRBV19
CASGSTPGGATDTQYF
>TRBV4-1
CASSQVRAGAYEQYF
>TRBV29-1
CSAQVGLAGFRYF
>TRBV7-9
CASSGDRNTEAFF
>TRBV5-4
CASSSTGAGANVLTF
>TRBV10-2
CASSEGDVDSIQYF
>TRBV5-4
CASSLALQGYTDTQYF
>TRBV15
CATSRGTSGSYEQYF
>TRBV4-1
CASSQQGIQETQYF
>TRBV25-1
CASSESGGYQETQYF
>TRBV7-9
CASAILGVTEAFF
>TRBV7-8
CASSLVADIYEQYF
>TRBV7-2
CASSQAGYDETQYF
>TRBV29-1
CSVERQAGEQYF
>TRBV5-6
CASLTTGQSYGYTF
>TRBV30
CAWSKGQHYYGYTF
>TRBV4-1
CASSQEMRGEQFF
>TRBV11-2
CASSRGDVSYNEQFF
>TRBV7-9
CASSFSGSYEQYF
>TRBV11-2
CASSSGLAGNEQFF
>TRBV5-1
CASSLGGDSNQPQHF
>TRBV15
CATSRPGGDEQYF
>TRBV7-8
CASSPPSGGNNEQFF
>TRBV30
CAWTGIYYEQYF
>TRBV2
CASSFGLVTGELFF
>TRBV6-1
CASSLQGATEAFF
>TRBV30
CAWSAAGENYGYTF
>TRBV2
CASSRGQGNTEAFF
>TRBV7-8
CASSSLLILESIPGELFF
>TRBV27
CASKNGGFGGNEQFF
>TRBV18
CASSPTGGNTEAFF
>TRBV6-6
CATREGEGLGEQFF
>TRBV29-1
CSAGQGWGTEAFF
>TRBV5-1
CASSLDATSSSYNEQFF
>TRBV7-9
CASSLDETEAFF
>TRBV10-3
CAISAGSGRWDEQFF
>TRBV5-6
CASIFAGNTEAFF
>TRBV7-8
CASSFNGISVDEQFF